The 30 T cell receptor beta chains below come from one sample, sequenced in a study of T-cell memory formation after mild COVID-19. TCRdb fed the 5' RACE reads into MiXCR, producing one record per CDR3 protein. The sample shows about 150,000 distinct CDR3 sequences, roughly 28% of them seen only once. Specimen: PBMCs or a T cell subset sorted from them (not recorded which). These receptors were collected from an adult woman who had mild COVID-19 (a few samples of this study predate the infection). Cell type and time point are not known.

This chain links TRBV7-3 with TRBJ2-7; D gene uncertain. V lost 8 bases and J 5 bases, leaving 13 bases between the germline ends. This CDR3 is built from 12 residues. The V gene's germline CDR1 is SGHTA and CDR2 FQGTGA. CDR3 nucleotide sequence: TGTGCCAGCTACCCCTCAGAGGACGAGCAGTACTTC. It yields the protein CASYPSEDEQYF.

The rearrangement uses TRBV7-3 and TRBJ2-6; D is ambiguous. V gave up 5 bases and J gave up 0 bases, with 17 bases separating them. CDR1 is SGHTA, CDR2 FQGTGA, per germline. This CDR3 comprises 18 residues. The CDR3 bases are TGTGCCAGCAGCCCCCTGGGCCCCGTCTTCTCTGGGGCCAACGTCCTGACTTTC. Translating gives CASSPLGPVFSGANVLTF.

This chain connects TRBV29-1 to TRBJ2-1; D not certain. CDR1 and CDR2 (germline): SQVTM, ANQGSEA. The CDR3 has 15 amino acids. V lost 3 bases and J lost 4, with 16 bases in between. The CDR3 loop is CSVEPDGIVYNEQFF. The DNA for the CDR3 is TGCAGCGTTGAGCCAGACGGAATTGTTTACAATGAGCAGTTCTTC.

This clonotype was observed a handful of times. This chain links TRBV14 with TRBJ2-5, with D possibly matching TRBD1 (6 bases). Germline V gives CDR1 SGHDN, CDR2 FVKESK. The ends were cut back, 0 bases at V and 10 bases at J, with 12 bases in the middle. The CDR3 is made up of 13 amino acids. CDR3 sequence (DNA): TGTGCCAGCAGCCAAGATCAGGGGACCAGCCAGTACTTC. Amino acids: CASSQDQGTSQYF.

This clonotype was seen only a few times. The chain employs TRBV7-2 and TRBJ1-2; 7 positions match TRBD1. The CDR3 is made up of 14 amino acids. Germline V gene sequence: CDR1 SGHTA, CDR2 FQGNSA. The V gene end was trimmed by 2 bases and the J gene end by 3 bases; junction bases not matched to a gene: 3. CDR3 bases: TGTGCCAGCAGCTTAATTGGACAGGACTATGGCTACACCTTC. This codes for CASSLIGQDYGYTF. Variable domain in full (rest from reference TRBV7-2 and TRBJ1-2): GAGVSQSPSNKVTEKGKDVELRCDPISGHTALYWYRQSLGQGLEFLIYFQGNSAPDKSGLPSDRFSAERTGGSVSTLTIQRTQQEDSAVYLCASSLIGQDYGYTFGSGTRLTVV.

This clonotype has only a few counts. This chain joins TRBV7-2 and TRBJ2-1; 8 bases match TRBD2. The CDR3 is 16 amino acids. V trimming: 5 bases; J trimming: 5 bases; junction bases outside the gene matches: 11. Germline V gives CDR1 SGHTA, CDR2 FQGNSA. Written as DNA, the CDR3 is TGTGCCAGCAGCACAACCGGGACTAGGGGCAACAATGAGCAGTTCTTC. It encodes CASSTTGTRGNNEQFF. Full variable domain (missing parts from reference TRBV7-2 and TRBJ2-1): GAGVSQSPSNKVTEKGKDVELRCDPISGHTALYWYRQSLGQGLEFLIYFQGNSAPDKSGLPSDRFSAERTGGSVSTLTIQRTQQEDSAVYLCASSTTGTRGNNEQFFGPGTRLTVL.

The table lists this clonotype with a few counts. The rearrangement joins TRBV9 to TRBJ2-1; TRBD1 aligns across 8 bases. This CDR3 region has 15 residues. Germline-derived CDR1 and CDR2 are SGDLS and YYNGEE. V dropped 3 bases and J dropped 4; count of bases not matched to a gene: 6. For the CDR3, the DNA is TGTGCCAGCAGCGCCGAACAGGGGGTTTACAATGAGCAGTTCTTC. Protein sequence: CASSAEQGVYNEQFF.

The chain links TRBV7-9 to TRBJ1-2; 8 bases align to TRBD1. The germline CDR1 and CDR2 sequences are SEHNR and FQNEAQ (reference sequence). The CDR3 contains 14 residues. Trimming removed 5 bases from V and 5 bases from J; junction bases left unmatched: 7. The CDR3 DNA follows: TGTGCCAGCAGCCCCGGACAGGGCATGTATGGCTACACCTTC. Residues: CASSPGQGMYGYTF.

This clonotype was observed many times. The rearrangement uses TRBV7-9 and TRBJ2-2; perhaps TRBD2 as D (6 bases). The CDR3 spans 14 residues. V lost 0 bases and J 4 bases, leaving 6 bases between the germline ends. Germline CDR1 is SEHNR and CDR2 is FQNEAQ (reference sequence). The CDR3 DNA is TGTGCCAGCAGCTTAGCGGGGGGCACCGGGGAGCTGTTTTTT. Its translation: CASSLAGGTGELFF.

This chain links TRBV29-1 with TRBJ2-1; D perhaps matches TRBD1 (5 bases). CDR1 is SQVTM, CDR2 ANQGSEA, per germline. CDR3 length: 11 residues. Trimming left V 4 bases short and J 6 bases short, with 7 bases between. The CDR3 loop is CSVGQINEQFF. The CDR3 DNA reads TGCAGCGTTGGACAGATCAATGAGCAGTTCTTC.

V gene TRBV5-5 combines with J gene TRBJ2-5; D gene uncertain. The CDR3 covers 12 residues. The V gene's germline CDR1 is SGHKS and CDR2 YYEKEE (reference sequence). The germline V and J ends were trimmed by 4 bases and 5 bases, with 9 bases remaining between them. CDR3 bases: TGTGCCAGCAGCCCTGCTAGTGAGACCCAGTACTTC. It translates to CASSPASETQYF.

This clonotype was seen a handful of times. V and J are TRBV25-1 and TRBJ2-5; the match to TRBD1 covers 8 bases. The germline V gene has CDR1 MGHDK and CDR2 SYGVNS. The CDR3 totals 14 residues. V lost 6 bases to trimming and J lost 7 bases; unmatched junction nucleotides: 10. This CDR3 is CASRQTGVGRTQYF. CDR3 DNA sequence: TGTGCCAGCAGGCAGACAGGGGTGGGGAGGACCCAGTACTTC.

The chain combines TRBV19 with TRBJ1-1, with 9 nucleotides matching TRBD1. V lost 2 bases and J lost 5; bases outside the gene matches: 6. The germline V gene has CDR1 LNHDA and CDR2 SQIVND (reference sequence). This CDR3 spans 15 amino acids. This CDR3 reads CASSIIQGAGTEAFF. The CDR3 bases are TGTGCCAGTAGTATAATACAGGGGGCGGGAACTGAAGCTTTCTTT. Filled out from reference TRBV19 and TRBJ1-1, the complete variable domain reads DGGITQSPKYLFRKEGQNVTLSCEQNLNHDAMYWYRQDPGQGLRLIYYSQIVNDFQKGDIAEGYSVSREKKESFPLTVTSAQKNPTAFYLCASSIIQGAGTEAFFGQGTRLTVV.

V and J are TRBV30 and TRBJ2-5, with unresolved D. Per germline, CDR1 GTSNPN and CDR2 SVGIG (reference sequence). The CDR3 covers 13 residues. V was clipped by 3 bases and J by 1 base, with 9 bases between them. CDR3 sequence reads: CAWSPGPQETQYF. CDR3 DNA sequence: TGTGCCTGGAGCCCTGGACCCCAAGAGACCCAGTACTTC.

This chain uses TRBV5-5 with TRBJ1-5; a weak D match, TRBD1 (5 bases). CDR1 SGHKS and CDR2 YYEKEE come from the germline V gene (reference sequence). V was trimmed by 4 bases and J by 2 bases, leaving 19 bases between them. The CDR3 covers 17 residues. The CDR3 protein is CASSPGTSAVGNQPQHF. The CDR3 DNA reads TGTGCCAGCAGCCCTGGGACGTCGGCGGTGGGCAATCAGCCCCAGCATTTT.

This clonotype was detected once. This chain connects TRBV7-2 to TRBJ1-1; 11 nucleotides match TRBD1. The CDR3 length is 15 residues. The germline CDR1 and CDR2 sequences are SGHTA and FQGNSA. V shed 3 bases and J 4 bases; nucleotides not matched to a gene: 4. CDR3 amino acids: CASSLDRGRPTEAFF. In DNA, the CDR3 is TGTGCCAGCAGCTTGGACAGGGGGCGGCCCACTGAAGCTTTCTTT.

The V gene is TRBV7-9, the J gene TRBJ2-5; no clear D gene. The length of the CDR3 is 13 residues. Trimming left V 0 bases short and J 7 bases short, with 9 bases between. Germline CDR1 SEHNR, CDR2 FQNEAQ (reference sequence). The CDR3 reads CASSLAGSGTQYF. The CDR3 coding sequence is TGTGCCAGCAGCTTAGCGGGGTCTGGGACCCAGTACTTC. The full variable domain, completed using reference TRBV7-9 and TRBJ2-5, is DTGVSQNPRHKITKRGQNVTFRCDPISEHNRLYWYRQTLGQGPEFLTYFQNEAQLEKSRLLSDRFSAERPKGSFSTLEIQRTEQGDSAMYLCASSLAGSGTQYFGPGTRLLVL.

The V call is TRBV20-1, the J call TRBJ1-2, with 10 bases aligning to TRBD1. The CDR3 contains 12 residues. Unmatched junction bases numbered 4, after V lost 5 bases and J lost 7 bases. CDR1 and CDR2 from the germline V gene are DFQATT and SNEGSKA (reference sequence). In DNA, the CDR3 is TGCAGTGCTCCTCGGACAGGGGGTGGCTACACCTTC. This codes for CSAPRTGGGYTF.

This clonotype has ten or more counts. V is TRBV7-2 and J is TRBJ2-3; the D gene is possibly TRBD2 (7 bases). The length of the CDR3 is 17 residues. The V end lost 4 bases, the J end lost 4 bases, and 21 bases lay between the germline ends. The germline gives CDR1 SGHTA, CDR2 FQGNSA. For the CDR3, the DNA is TGTGCCAGCAGCTACCGTAGGGGGGGAGGGCCGTCAGATACGCAGTATTTT. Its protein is CASSYRRGGGPSDTQYF.

CDR3 nucleotides: TGTGCCAGCAGTATGGGTGCTACCTCCTACGAGCAGTACTTC. Amino acid sequence: CASSMGATSYEQYF. The rearrangement uses TRBV6-2 or TRBV6-3 and TRBJ2-7; D ambiguous. Germline V gene lookup returns CDR1 MNHEY and CDR2 SVGEGT. The CDR3 extends over 14 amino acids. The ends were cut back, 5 bases at V and 0 bases at J, with 11 bases in the middle.

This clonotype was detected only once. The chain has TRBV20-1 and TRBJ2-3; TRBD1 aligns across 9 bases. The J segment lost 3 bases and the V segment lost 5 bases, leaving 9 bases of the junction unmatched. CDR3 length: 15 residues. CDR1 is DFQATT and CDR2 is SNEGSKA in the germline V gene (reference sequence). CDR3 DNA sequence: TGCAGTGCTGGATCAACAGGGGGCTGGACAGATACGCAGTATTTT. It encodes CSAGSTGGWTDTQYF.

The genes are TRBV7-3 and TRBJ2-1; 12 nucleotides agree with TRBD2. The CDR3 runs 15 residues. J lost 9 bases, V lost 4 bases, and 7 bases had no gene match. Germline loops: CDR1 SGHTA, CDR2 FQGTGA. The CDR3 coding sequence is TGTGCCAGCAGCTCCCTACTAGCGGGAGGCGGTGAGCAGTTCTTC. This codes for CASSSLLAGGGEQFF.

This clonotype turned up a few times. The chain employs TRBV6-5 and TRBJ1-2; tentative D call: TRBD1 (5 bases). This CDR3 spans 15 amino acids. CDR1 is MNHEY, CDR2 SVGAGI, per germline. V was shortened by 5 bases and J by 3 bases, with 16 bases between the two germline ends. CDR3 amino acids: CASSDRGRGYYGYTF. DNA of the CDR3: TGTGCCAGCAGTGACCGGGGCCGAGGGTACTATGGCTACACCTTC.

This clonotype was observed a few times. CDR3 nucleotide sequence: TGTGCCAGCAGCTTACCTCGGACAGCGATCCAAGAGACCCAGTACTTC. Residues: CASSLPRTAIQETQYF. The rearrangement links TRBV7-9 to TRBJ2-5, with D possibly TRBD1 on 6 matching bases. The CDR3 loop spans 16 amino acids. V lost 2 bases and J 1 base, leaving 14 bases between the germline ends. Looked up from germline, CDR1 is SEHNR and CDR2 is FQNEAQ (reference sequence).

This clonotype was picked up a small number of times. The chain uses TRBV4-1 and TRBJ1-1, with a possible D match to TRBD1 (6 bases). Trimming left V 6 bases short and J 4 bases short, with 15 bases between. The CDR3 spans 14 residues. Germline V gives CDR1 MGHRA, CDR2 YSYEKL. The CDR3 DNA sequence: TGCGCCAGCAGGAACAGGGCCGTAGGCACTGAAGCTTTCTTT. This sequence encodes CASRNRAVGTEAFF.

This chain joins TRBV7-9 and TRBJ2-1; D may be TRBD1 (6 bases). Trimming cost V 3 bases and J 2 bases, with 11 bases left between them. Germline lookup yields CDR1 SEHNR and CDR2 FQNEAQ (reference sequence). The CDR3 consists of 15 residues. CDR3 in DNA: TGTGCCAGCAGCTTCGGGCAGGGGCCCTACAATGAGCAGTTCTTC. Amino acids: CASSFGQGPYNEQFF.

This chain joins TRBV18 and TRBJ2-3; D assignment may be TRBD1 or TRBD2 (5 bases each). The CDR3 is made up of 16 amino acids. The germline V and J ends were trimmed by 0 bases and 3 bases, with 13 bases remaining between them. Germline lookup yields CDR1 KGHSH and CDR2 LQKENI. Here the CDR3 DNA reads TGTGCCAGCTCACCACCGATGGGGGTAGGGACAGATACGCAGTATTTT. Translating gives CASSPPMGVGTDTQYF.

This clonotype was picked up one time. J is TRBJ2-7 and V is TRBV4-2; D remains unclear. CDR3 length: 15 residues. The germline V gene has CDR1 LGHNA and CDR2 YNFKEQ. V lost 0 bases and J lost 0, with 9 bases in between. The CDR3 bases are TGTGCCAGCAGCCAAGAGGAACACAGCTCCTACGAGCAGTACTTC. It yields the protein CASSQEEHSSYEQYF.

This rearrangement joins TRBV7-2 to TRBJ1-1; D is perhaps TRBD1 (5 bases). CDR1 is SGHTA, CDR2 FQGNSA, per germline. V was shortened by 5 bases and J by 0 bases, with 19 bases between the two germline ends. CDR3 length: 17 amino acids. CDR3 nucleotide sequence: TGTGCCAGCAGCCCTGGGGCAGGGACCCGGATGAACACTGAAGCTTTCTTT. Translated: CASSPGAGTRMNTEAFF.

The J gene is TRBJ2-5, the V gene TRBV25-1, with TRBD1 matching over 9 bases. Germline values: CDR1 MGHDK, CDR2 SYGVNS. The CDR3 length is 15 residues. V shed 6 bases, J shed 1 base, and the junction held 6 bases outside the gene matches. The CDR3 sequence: CASRPGQGPQETQYF. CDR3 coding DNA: TGTGCCAGCAGACCGGGACAGGGACCCCAAGAGACCCAGTACTTC. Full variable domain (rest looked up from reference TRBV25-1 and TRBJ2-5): EADIYQTPRYLVIGTGKKITLECSQTMGHDKMYWYQQDPGMELHLIHYSYGVNSTEKGDLSSESTVSRIRTEHFPLTLESARPSHTSQYLCASRPGQGPQETQYFGPGTRLLVL.